A selection of T cell receptor beta chains follows, all from one sample in a study of T cell changes during pregnancy in multiple sclerosis. Repertoires were generated with immunoSEQ multiplex PCR, while TCRdb's copy carries only in-frame clones and drops some. Here the sample spans tens of thousands of clones, around 93% being singletons. The sequences come from CD4+ T cells from peripheral blood mononuclear cells, collected after pregnancy. The receptors derive from a female donor with multiple sclerosis, enrolled in a pregnancy study. Both conserved end residues are trimmed from each CDR3.

v_gene | CDR3aa
TRBV4-3 | ASSQDSGQVNEKLF
TRBV7-2 | ASSLALSAYEQY
TRBV19 | ASNPEPKDGYT
TRBV4-3 | ASSQVGPGLTEAF
TRBV7-9 | ASSFGQPSYEQY
TRBV19 | ASNLNTGELF
TRBV4-3 | ASSQDLARDEQF
TRBV28 | ASRPNGFPNEKLF
TRBV7-2 | ASSLVDWGQNYEQY
TRBV4-3 | ASSQEGRGNEQF
TRBV29-1 | SVEAGANVLT
TRBV5-1 | ASSPGGYEQY
TRBV5-4 | ASSLSAFNEQF
TRBV7-2 | ASSLSGRGNEQF
TRBV5-5 | ASSLGPGLAGGPRETQY
TRBV15 | ATSRDLTGVGETQY
TRBV11-3 | ASSLGALTEAF
TRBV19 | ASSIDPGQPQH
TRBV9 | ASSVASSHQETQY
TRBV7-6 | ASSPEAGVLNNEQF
TRBV5-4 | ASSSGVWRAAYNEQF
TRBV7-3 | ASSLGPNQPQH
TRBV29-1 | SARGEGAHTDTQY
TRBV9 | ASSVGSLAGEVEQF
TRBV25-1 | ASSVRGYT
TRBV9 | ASNTGLAGVTGELF
TRBV19 | ASSNRLAGGVTNEQF
TRBV6-5 | ASSPRVVRAEAF
TRBV28 | ASSPPGNTIY
TRBV7-9 | ASGQALMNTEAF
TRBV5-6 | ASSLGLAGYNEQF
TRBV19 | ASSTGTGIANEKLF
TRBV28 | ASSFPGAPNQPQH
TRBV2 | ASSELDATELYQETQY
TRBV5-1 | ASSFSGTGPEETQY
TRBV10-3 | AIRDSGRDEQY
TRBV2 | ASTLAGVYEQY
TRBV5-4 | ASSPGQGLNTEAF
TRBV19 | ASSIAGFRGSFYEQY
TRBV19 | ASSIWGQGRAGANVLT
TRBV10-3 | AISEKNPSGSSGTQY
TRBV5-6 | ASSSGTSGSPNTGELF